The clone carrying this TCR beta chain was counted at least ten times. Its antigen is undetermined. The data belong to a study of early T cells in non-severe SARS-CoV-2 infection. Overall study: RNA in bulk from unsorted whole blood was sequenced, and chains were unpaired.

Study results and caveats: Anti-spike CD8 responses were favored in VDJdb matching, and private and CD4 specificities were missed.

The TCR library protocol attached unique molecular identifiers to the individual cDNA molecules. TCRdb re-called the 5' RACE reads through MiXCR, storing one row per CDR3 protein. The table has tens of thousands of distinct CDR3 sequences, around 6% seen once; the top ten hold around an eighth. What was sequenced was whole blood. The clonotype was recovered from an adult who was a healthcare worker with PCR-confirmed SARS-CoV-2 infection or an uninfected control (not recorded which).

The CDR3 spells CSVTAGTGELFF. The DNA for the CDR3 is TGCAGCGTTACCGCAGGGACCGGGGAGCTGTTTTTT. The V and J genes are TRBV29-1 and TRBJ2-2, with D perhaps matching TRBD1 (5 bases). The germline CDR1 and CDR2 sequences are SQVTM and ANQGSEA. The CDR3 has 12 residues. The V end was cut by 5 bases, the J end by 5 bases, with 9 bases between.